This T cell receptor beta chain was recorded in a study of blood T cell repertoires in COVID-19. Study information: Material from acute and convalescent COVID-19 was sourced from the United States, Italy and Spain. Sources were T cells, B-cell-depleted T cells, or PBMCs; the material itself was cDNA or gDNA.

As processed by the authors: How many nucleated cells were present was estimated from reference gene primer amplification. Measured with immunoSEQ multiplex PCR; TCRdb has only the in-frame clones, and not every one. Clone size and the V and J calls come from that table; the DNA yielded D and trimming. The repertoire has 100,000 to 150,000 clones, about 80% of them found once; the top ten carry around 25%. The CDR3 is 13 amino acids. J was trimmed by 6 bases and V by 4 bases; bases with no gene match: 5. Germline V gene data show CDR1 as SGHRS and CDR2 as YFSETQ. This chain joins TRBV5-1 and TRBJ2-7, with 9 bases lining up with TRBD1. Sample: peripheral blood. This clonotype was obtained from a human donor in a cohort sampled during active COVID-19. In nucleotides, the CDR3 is TGCGCCAGCAGCCGGACAGGGGACTTCGAGCAGTACTTC. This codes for CASSRTGDFEQYF.